This T cell receptor (beta chain) was found in a study of blood T cells in healthy people across ages (dated by TCRdb to about 2015). The study in broad terms: In model experiments, template switching captured roughly one uniquely barcoded TCR beta cDNA molecule for every two T cells. Using deep sequencing normalized with unique cDNA molecular identifiers, the study measured how TCR beta repertoire diversity changes with age. The donors were split into four age groups: young (average around 15 years), middle-aged (39), aged (roughly 68) and long-lived (about 74). Donors of different ages were randomly distributed across sequencing lanes to avoid experimental bias. Using the same blood draw, the study looked at two additional independent replicas of 1 million unique cDNA reads for two donors, one aged 18 to 30 and the other aged 80 or older. Paper-wide results and their limitations: Compared with the aged group, the long-lived group had more naive CD4+ T cells, fewer expanded clones and increased TCR diversity, suggesting age selection. There was a strong correlation between observed TCR beta diversity and the percentage of naive T cells measured by flow cytometry. Donor CMV infection status was unknown, potentially confounding age-related changes in expanded clonotypes. As age increased, observed TCR beta diversity per million T cells dropped in a roughly linear way, and a significant reduction was already evident by age about 40. Total diversity estimates from one million sequenced T cells were considered lower bounds and underestimates. Conclusive comparison of naive and antigen-experienced compartments was prevented by the profiling of bulk unsorted PBMCs.

CDR1 and CDR2 (SQVTM, ANQGSEA) derive from the germline V gene. V lost 4 bases and J lost 2 bases; the stretch between them is 14 bases long. Measured from the cysteine to the phenylalanine, the CDR3 is 15 residues long. Only the CDR3 DNA stays, 45 bases, in frame from base 1. Concerning this clonotype: Its binding antigen is unknown. One base away there is no much larger clone; base qualities are not given.

The donors were a few dozen Caucasian individuals from Russia, aged about 6 to 95 years, who were systemically healthy. About 10 milliliters of peripheral blood were collected from each donor into EDTA-treated Vacutainer tubes. Ficoll-Paque density-gradient centrifugation was used to isolate PBMCs, with at least 6 million per sample. Trizol reagent was used to extract total RNA from the PBMCs, yielding at least 6 micrograms per sample. Naive CD45RAhigh/CD27high T cell percentages were measured by flow cytometry on a PBMC aliquot from every donor. Library generation was performed with 5' RACE. The instrument given in TCRdb is Illumina HiSeq 2500. A second PCR of about 6 to 11 cycles was performed with a sample-barcoded 5' primer and a J-beta primer mix. Each TCR beta cDNA molecule received a unique molecular identifier from a template-switch 5' adaptor carrying 12 random nucleotides. Each sample yielded at least 3 million CDR3-containing paired-end reads. All of the RNA was converted into first-strand cDNA using the Mint cDNA synthesis kit, with a TRBC-specific oligonucleotide serving as the primer. After uracil-DNA glycosylase treatment, a first 18-cycle PCR used universal primers M1SS and BC2_uni_R on all cDNA. The authors processed their data as follows. Each sample was normalized by randomly selecting 1 million high-quality reads, each carrying a distinct molecular identifier. Reads sharing molecular identifiers were discarded rather than binned into consensus sequences. MiTCR, run with a Q25 quality threshold and the strictest error-elimination algorithm, handled CDR3 identification, clonotype clustering and error correction. A nonparametric unseen species model using Euler transformation provided a lower-bound estimate of total TCR beta diversity. Clones were called with MiXCR by TCRdb after fastp trimmed the public reads at Q25, and only in-frame beta chains were retained. Merged by CDR3 protein, the rows form single entries marked with the most common genes and DNA. The V and J calls and clone size come from TCRdb's table, not from the authors' own analysis. This sample is represented by hundreds of thousands of distinct CDR3 sequences; 49% of them were singletons. Of the sample, about a third falls within the top ten clones.

The sequenced sample consisted of blood. The origin of this receptor is a woman in her sixties in good health. The chain couples TRBV29-1 to TRBJ2-2; 6 matching bases give a weak D call of TRBD2. The sequenced DNA is TGCAGCGTTGGAGCGCGGGACCAAAACACCGGGGAGCTGTTTTTT. This is translated as CSVGARDQNTGELFF.